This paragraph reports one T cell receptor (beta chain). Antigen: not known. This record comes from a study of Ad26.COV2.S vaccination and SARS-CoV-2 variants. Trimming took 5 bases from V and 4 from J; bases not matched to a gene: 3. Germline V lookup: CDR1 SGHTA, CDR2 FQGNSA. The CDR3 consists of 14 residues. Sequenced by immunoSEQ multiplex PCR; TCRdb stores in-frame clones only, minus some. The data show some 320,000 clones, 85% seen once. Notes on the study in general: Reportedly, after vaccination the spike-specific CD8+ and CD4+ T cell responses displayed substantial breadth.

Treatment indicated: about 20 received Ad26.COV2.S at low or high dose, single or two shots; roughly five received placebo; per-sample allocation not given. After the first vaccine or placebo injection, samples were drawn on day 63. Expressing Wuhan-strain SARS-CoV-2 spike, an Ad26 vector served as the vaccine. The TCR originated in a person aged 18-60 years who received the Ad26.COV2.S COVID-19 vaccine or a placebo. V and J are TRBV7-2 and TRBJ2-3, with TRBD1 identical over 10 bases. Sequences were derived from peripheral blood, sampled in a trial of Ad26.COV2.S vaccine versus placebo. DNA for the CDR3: TGTGCCAGCAGCCGGACAGGGGGTGCAGATACGCAGTATTTT. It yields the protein CASSRTGGADTQYF.